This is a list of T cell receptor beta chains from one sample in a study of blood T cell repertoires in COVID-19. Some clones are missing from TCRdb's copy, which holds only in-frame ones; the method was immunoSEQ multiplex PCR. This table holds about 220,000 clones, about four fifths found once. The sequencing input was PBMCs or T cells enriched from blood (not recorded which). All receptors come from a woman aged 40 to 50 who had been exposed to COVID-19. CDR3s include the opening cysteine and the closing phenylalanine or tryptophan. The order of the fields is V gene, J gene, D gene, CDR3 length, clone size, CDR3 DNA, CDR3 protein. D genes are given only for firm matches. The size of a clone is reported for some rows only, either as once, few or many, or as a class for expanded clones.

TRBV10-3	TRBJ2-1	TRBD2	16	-	TGTGCCATCAGTGAGTGGACTAGCGGGGAGAACAATGAGCAGTTCTTC	CAISEWTSGENNEQFF
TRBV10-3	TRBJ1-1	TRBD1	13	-	TGTGCCATCAGTGGAACAGGGGGCACTGAAGCTTTCTTT	CAISGTGGTEAFF
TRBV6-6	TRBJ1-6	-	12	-	TGTGCCTCCGGCGGGGGCAATTCACCCCTCCACTTT	CASGGGNSPLHF
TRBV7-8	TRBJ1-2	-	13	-	TGTGCCAGCAGCTTAGCGTCAGGTTGGGGCTACACCTTC	CASSLASGWGYTF
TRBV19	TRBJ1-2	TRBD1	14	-	TGTGCCAGTAGTACGCGACAGGGGTCCCATGGCTACACCTTC	CASSTRQGSHGYTF
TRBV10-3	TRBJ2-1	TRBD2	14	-	TGTGCCATCAGCTCGGGACTAGAATACAATGAGCAGTTCTTC	CAISSGLEYNEQFF
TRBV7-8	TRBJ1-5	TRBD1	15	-	TGTGCCAGCAGCTTAGGGACAGGGTCATCACAGCCCCAGCATTTT	CASSLGTGSSQPQHF
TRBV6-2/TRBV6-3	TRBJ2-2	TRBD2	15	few	TGTGCCAGCAGTTTACTAGCGGGGGGCACCGGGGAGCTGTTTTTT	CASSLLAGGTGELFF
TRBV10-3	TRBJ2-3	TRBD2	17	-	TGTGCCATCAGCCCTCATGGCAGCGGGAGAAGCACAGATACGCAGTATTTT	CAISPHGSGRSTDTQYF
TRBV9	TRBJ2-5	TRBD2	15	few	TGTGCCAGCAACGAAGAGGGACTAGCGGAAGAGACCCAGTACTTC	CASNEEGLAEETQYF
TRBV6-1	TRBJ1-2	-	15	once	TGTGCCAGCAGTGAAGACAGGGTAGCTAACTATGGCTACACCTTC	CASSEDRVANYGYTF
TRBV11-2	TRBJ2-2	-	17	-	TGTGCCAGCAGCTTAGATTCAGGGCCAGCGAACACCGGGGAGCTGTTTTTT	CASSLDSGPANTGELFF
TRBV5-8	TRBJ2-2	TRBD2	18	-	TGTGCCAGCAGCTTGACCATGACTAGCTCGCCGAACACCGGGGAGCTGTTTTTT	CASSLTMTSSPNTGELFF
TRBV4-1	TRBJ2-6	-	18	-	TGCGCCAGCAGCCAAGTAGGGGCCCAGAGCTCTGGGGCCAACGTCCTGACTTTC	CASSQVGAQSSGANVLTF
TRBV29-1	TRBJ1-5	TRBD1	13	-	TGCAGCGCGGCAGCAGGGGGTGATCAGCCCCAGCATTTT	CSAAAGGDQPQHF
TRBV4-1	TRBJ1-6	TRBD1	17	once	TGCGCCAGCAGCGTACCCCCGTCCGGTCGACAGGGTTCACCCCTCCACTTT	CASSVPPSGRQGSPLHF
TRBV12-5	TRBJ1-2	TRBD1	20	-	TGTGCTAGTGGTTTGGTAGGGAAAGGACAGGGGGCGGGTGTTAGGGATGGCTACACCTTC	CASGLVGKGQGAGVRDGYTF
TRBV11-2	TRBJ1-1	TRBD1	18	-	TGTGCCAGCAGCTTTACCCCCGGGACAGGGATTGGGAACACTGAAGCTTTCTTT	CASSFTPGTGIGNTEAFF
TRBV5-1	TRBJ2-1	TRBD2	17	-	TGCGCCAGCAGCTTGGGACGGACTAGCGGGGGATACAATGAGCAGTTCTTC	CASSLGRTSGGYNEQFF
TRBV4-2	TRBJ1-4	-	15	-	TGTGCCAGCAGCCAAGATTCCGCAACTAATGAAAAACTGTTTTTT	CASSQDSATNEKLFF
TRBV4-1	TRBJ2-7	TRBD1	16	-	TGCGCCAGCAGCCAAGAGGGGGCAGGGGGCCGGGACGAGCAGTACTTC	CASSQEGAGGRDEQYF
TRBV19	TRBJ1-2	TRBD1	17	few	TGTGCCAGTACCCCGGACAGGCCCAGCGCCCTAAGGGGGGGCTACACCTTC	CASTPDRPSALRGGYTF
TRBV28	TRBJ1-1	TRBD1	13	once	TGTGCCAGCAGTCCCACAGGGGGCTCTGAAGCTTTCTTT	CASSPTGGSEAFF
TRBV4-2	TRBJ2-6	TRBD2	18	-	TGTGCCAGCAGCCAAGATATGAGCGGGGCCCTCCGGGCCAACGTCCTGACTTTC	CASSQDMSGALRANVLTF
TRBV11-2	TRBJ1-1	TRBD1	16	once	TGTGCCAGCAGCTTACGGACCGGGACAGGGGTAACTGAAGCTTTCTTT	CASSLRTGTGVTEAFF
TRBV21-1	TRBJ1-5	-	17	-	TGTGCCAGCAGCACCGCGAGACAGGGGGCTTGCAATCAGCCCCAGCATTTT	CASSTARQGACNQPQHF
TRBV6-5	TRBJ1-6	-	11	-	TGTGCCAGCAGTCTACCCCCCGCCGTCCACTTT	CASSLPPAVHF
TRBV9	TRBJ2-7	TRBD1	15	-	TGTGCCAGCAGCGTAGGGGGGACAGGGGCCTACGAGCAGTACTTC	CASSVGGTGAYEQYF
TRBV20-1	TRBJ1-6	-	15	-	TGCAGTGCTAGTGTTGGGAGCTCCTATAATTCACCCCTCCACTTT	CSASVGSSYNSPLHF
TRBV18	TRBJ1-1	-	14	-	TGTGCCAGCTCACCAGGGGGGGGGAACACTGAAGCTTTCTTT	CASSPGGGNTEAFF
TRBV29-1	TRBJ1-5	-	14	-	TGCAGCGTTTCACAGGGCCGGGGAAATCAGCCCCAGCATTTT	CSVSQGRGNQPQHF
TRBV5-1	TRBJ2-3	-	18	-	TGCGCCAGCAGCTTGGGCGGGACGGCCACCACTAGCACAGATACGCAGTATTTT	CASSLGGTATTSTDTQYF
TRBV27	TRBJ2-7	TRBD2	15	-	TGTGCCAGCAGACCAGACGAGCGGGGGGCCTACGAGCAGTACTTC	CASRPDERGAYEQYF
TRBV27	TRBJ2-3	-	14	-	TGTGCCAGCAGTTTAACCCCGGCGGCAGATACGCAGTATTTT	CASSLTPAADTQYF
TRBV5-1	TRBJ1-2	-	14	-	TGCGCCAGCAGCTCGGGGGGGATAACGGGAGGCTACACCTTC	CASSSGGITGGYTF
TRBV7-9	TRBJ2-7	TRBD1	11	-	TGTGCCAGCAGCTCGGGACAGGGAGGATACTTC	CASSSGQGGYF
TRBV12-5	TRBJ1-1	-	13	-	TGTGCTAGTGCCTCGTGGGGGGGAACTGAAGCTTTCTTT	CASASWGGTEAFF
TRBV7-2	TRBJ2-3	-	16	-	TGTGCCAGCAGCTTAGCCTCCACAGGGCCAACAGATACGCAGTATTTT	CASSLASTGPTDTQYF
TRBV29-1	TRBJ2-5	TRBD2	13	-	TGCAGCGTGGCCGGGACTAGCGGGGCTCACGCGAACTTC	CSVAGTSGAHANF
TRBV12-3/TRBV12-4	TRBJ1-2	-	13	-	TGTGCCAGCAGTTTGGAGCTTGACTATGGCTACACCTTC	CASSLELDYGYTF
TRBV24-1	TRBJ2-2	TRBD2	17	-	TGTGCCACCAGTGATTTCGAGCGGGGGGGCTTTCCCGGGGAGCTGTTTTTT	CATSDFERGGFPGELFF
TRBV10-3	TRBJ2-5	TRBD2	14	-	TGTGCCACCCTAGCGGGGGGCAACCAAGAGACCCAGTACTTC	CATLAGGNQETQYF
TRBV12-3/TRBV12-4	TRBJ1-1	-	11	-	TGTGCCAGCGTCATAGGGGCTGAAGCTTTCTTT	CASVIGAEAFF
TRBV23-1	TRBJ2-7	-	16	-	TGCGCCAGCAGTCAAATTGGAGGGTATTTGAAGAACGAGCAGTACTTC	CASSQIGGYLKNEQYF
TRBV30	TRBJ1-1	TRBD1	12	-	TGTGCCAGCTGGACAGGGGGCACTGAAGCTTTCTTT	CASWTGGTEAFF
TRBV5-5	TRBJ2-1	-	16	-	TGTGCCAGCAGCTTGGCGGGACAACTCTCCTACAATGAGCAGTTCTTC	CASSLAGQLSYNEQFF
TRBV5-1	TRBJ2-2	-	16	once	TGCGCCAGCAGCTTGGCCCTCACCCTAAACGCCGGGGAGCTGTTTTTT	CASSLALTLNAGELFF
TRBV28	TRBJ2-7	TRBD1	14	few	TGTGCCAGCAGTTCCGGGACAGGGGTGGTCGAGCAGTACTTC	CASSSGTGVVEQYF
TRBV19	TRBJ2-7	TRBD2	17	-	TGTGCCAGTAGCCAAGGGACTAGCGGGGGCCTAGTCGGGGAGCAGTACTTC	CASSQGTSGGLVGEQYF
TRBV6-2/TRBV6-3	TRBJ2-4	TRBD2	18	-	TGTGCCAGCAGTTACACCCCTTTTGAGCGGGGGGGCCTAAACATTCAGTACTTC	CASSYTPFERGGLNIQYF